One and the same sample provided the 14 T cell receptor beta chains below, sequenced in a study of T-cell memory formation after mild COVID-19. TCRdb used MiXCR to reprocess the 5' RACE reads, holding one entry per CDR3 protein. The sample lists about 210,000 distinct CDR3 sequences; around 30% were seen once. Material for sequencing was PBMCs or a T cell subset sorted from them (not recorded which). Source of these receptors: an adult woman who had mild COVID-19 (a few samples of this study predate the infection). Cell type and time point are not known.

Only a few counts were recorded for this clonotype. The gene calls are TRBV4-1 and TRBJ1-2; 9 bases are a match to TRBD1. Losses at the gene ends were 4 bases for V and 4 bases for J; bases not matched to a gene: 10. The germline V gene encodes CDR1 MGHRA and CDR2 YSYEKL. The CDR3 is made up of 16 amino acids. CDR3 bases: TGCGCCAGCAGCCTGGTCCCGGGACAGGGCCTCTATGGCTACACCTTC. Protein: CASSLVPGQGLYGYTF.

V is TRBV5-1 and J is TRBJ2-5; either TRBD1 or TRBD2 may supply D (5 bases each). Germline lookup yields CDR1 SGHRS and CDR2 YFSETQ. CDR3 length equals 16 residues. V shed 4 bases and J shed 2 bases, with 18 bases lying between them. The CDR3 DNA reads TGCGCCAGCAGCCACCAGATCGGGGCCTCTCAAGAGACCCAGTACTTC. Residues: CASSHQIGASQETQYF.

This chain connects TRBV5-1 to TRBJ2-1; D is possibly TRBD2 (5 bases). Trimming removed 0 bases from V and 9 bases from J, with 13 bases in between. The CDR3 spans 14 residues. The germline CDR1 and CDR2 sequences are SGHRS and YFSETQ. The CDR3 nucleotides read TGCGCCAGCAGCTTGGGAGGGTGGCGGAGTGAGCAGTTCTTC. This sequence encodes CASSLGGWRSEQFF.

The chain recombines TRBV24-1 with TRBJ2-5; TRBD1 matches 9 bases. Germline CDR1 reads KGHDR; CDR2 reads SFDVKD. With V trimmed by 3 bases and J by 4 bases, 5 bases remained unmatched. The CDR3 is made up of 15 amino acids. The CDR3 protein is CATSDPGTGTETQYF. The CDR3 DNA sequence: TGTGCCACCAGTGATCCCGGGACAGGGACAGAGACCCAGTACTTC.

The V and J genes are TRBV7-9 and TRBJ2-5; D not resolved. There are 14 residues in the CDR3. Trimming shortened V by 1 base and J by 4 bases, and 10 bases separated the two germline ends. CDR1 and CDR2 from the germline V gene are SEHNR and FQNEAQ (reference sequence). The CDR3: CASSLGFPGETQYF. The CDR3 DNA sequence: TGTGCCAGCAGCTTAGGTTTCCCCGGAGAGACCCAGTACTTC.

This clonotype has more than one count but fewer than ten. The V and J genes are TRBV4-1 and TRBJ2-2, with a possible D match to TRBD1 (5 bases). Trimming shortened V by 2 bases and J by 5 bases, and 12 bases separated the two germline ends. The germline V gene has CDR1 MGHRA and CDR2 YSYEKL. The CDR3 runs to 15 residues. CDR3 sequence: CASSQFQGMTGELFF. CDR3 sequence (DNA): TGCGCCAGCAGCCAATTTCAGGGAATGACCGGGGAGCTGTTTTTT.

V and J are TRBV4-1 and TRBJ2-4, with TRBD1 as a possible D gene (7 bases). CDR1 MGHRA and CDR2 YSYEKL come from the germline V gene. The CDR3 spans 13 residues. The V end lost 4 bases, the J end lost 15 bases, and 19 bases lay between the germline ends. Here the CDR3 DNA reads TGCGCCAGCAGCCCCGCGGGACAGCCCTTTTCGTACTTC. It is translated as CASSPAGQPFSYF.

This clonotype was observed a few times. Germline is not matched at one junction end, which may reflect a read error. V gene TRBV2 combines with J gene TRBJ2-7; weak D call: TRBD1 (5 bases). Per germline, CDR1 SNHLY and CDR2 FYNNEI. The CDR3 is 12 residues long. CDR3 residues: CASSRSGIGPLF. CDR3 in DNA: TGTGCCAGCAGTCGTTCAGGGATAGGTCCTTTATTC.

The chain is built from TRBV9 and TRBJ2-7; a weak D match, TRBD1 (5 bases). Per germline, CDR1 SGDLS and CDR2 YYNGEE. The V end was cut by 0 bases, the J end by 5 bases, with 18 bases between. The CDR3 totals 16 residues. The CDR3 here is CASSVGPDMAPHEQYF. DNA for the CDR3: TGTGCCAGCAGCGTAGGACCGGACATGGCCCCCCACGAGCAGTACTTC.

This clonotype was observed a few times. V usage is TRBV7-9 and J usage is TRBJ2-1; D is uncertain. The germline CDR1 and CDR2 sequences are SEHNR and FQNEAQ (reference sequence). The CDR3 extends over 10 amino acids. V lost 3 bases, J lost 8 bases, and 2 bases lay in between. The DNA of the CDR3 is TGTGCCAGCAGCTTGCATGAGCAGTTCTTC. Translation: CASSLHEQFF.

This chain uses TRBV29-1 with TRBJ2-3; the D is unclear. The ends were cut back, 7 bases at V and 7 bases at J, with 9 bases in the middle. This CDR3 is 10 amino acids long. Germline assignment: CDR1 SQVTM and CDR2 ANQGSEA. CDR3 loop: CSAVQNTQYF. The CDR3 DNA is TGCAGCGCCGTACAGAATACGCAGTATTTT.

This chain connects TRBV12-3 or TRBV12-4 to TRBJ1-4; no clear D gene. This CDR3 has 14 amino acids. V dropped 0 bases and J dropped 8 bases, with 10 bases sitting between them. CDR3 bases: TGTGCCAGCAGTTTAGCGGCAGCCGCCGAAAAACTGTTTTTT. It is translated as CASSLAAAAEKLFF.

V and J are TRBV30 and TRBJ1-1; no reliable D call. Germline V lookup: CDR1 GTSNPN, CDR2 SVGIG (reference sequence). This CDR3 contains 13 residues. The V end was cut by 2 bases, the J end by 1 base, with 8 bases between. This CDR3 is CAWSTGANTEAFF. The CDR3, as DNA: TGTGCCTGGAGTACCGGCGCGAACACTGAAGCTTTCTTT.

This chain joins TRBV5-1 and TRBJ2-1; TRBD1 agrees at 10 bases. Losses at the gene ends were 0 bases for V and 10 bases for J; bases not matched to a gene: 4. CDR3 length: 14 residues. Germline CDR1 reads SGHRS; CDR2 reads YFSETQ. The CDR3 reads CASSLGDRGLEQFF. DNA of the CDR3: TGCGCCAGCAGCTTGGGTGACAGGGGGCTAGAGCAGTTCTTC.